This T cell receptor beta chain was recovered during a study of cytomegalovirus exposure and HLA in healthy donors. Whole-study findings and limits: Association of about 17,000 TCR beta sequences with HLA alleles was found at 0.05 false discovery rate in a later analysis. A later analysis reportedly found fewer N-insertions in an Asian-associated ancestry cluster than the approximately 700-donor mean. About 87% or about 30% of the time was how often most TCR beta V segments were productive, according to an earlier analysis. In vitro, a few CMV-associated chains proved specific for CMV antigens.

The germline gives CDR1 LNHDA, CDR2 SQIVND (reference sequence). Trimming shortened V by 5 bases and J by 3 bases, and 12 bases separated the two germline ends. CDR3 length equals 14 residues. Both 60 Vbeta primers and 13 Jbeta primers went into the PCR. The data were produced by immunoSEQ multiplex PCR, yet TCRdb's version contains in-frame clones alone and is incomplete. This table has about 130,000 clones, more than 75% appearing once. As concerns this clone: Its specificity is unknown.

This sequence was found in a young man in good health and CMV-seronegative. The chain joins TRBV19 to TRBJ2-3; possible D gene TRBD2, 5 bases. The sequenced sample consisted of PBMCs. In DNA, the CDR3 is TGTGCCAGTAGTCTCCGCAGAGGGACAGATACGCAGTATTTT. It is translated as CASSLRRGTDTQYF.